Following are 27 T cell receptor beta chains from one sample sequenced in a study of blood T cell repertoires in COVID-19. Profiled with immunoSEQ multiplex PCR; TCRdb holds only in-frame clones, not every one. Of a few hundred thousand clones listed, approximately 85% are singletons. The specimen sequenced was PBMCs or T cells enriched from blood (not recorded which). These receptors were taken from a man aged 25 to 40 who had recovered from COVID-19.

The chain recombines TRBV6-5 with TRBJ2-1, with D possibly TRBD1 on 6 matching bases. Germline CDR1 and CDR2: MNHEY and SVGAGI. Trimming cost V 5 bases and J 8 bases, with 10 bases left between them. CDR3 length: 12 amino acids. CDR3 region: CASSKQGHEQFF. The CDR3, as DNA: TGTGCCAGCAGTAAACAGGGACATGAGCAGTTCTTC.

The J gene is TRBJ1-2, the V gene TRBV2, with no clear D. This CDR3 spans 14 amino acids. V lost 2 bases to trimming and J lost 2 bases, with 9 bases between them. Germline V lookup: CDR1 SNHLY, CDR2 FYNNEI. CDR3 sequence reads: CASSETRGNYGYTF. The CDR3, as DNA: TGTGCCAGCAGTGAAACGCGAGGCAACTATGGCTACACCTTC.

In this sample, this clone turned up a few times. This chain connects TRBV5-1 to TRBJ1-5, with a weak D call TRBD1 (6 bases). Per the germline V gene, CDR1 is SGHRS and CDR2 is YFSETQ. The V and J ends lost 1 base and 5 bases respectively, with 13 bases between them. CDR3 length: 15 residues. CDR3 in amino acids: CASSLTGGQDQPQHF. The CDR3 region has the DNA TGCGCCAGCAGCTTGACCGGGGGGCAAGATCAGCCCCAGCATTTT.

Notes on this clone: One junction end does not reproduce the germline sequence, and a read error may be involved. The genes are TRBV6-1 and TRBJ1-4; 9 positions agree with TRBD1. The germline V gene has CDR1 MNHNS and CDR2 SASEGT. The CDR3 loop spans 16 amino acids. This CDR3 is CASREGTGSWNEKLFF. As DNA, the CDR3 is TGTGCCAGCAGGGAAGGGACAGGGAGTTGGAATGAAAAACTGTTTTTT.

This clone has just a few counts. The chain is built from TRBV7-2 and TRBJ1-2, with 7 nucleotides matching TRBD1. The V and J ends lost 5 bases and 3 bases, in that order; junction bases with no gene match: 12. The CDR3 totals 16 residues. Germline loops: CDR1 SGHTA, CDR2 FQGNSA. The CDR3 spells CASSPSDRAKDYGYTF. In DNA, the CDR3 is TGTGCCAGCAGCCCGAGCGACAGGGCCAAGGACTATGGCTACACCTTC.

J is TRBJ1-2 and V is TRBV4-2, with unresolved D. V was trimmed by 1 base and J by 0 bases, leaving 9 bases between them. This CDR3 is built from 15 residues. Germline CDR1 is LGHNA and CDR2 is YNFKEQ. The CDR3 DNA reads TGTGCCAGCAGCCAAGTGCTCGAGACTAACTATGGCTACACCTTC. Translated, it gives CASSQVLETNYGYTF.

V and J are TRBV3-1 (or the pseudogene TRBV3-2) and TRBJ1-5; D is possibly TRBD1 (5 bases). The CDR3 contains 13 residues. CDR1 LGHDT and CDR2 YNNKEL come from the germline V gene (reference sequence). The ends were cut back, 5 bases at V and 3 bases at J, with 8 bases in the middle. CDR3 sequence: CASSWDSNQPQHF. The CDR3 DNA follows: TGTGCCAGCAGCTGGGACTCCAATCAGCCCCAGCATTTT.

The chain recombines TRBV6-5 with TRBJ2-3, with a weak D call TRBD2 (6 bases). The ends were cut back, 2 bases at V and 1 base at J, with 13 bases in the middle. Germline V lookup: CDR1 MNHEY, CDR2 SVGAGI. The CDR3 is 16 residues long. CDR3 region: CASSYMRGRGTDTQYF. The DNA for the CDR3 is TGTGCCAGCAGTTACATGCGGGGACGAGGCACAGATACGCAGTATTTT.

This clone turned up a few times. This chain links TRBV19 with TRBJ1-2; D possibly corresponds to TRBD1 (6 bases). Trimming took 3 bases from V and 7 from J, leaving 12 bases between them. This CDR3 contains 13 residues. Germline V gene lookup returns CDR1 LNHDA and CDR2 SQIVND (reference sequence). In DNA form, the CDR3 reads TGTGCCAGTAGTATCGGCCAGGGGACTGGCTACACCTTC. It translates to CASSIGQGTGYTF.

The CDR3 here is CASSRGLAGPDTQYF. CDR3 DNA sequence: TGCGCCAGCAGCCGCGGACTAGCGGGACCTGATACGCAGTATTTT. The chain has TRBV4-3 and TRBJ2-3; 12 bases line up with TRBD2. Germline V gene data show CDR1 as LGHNA and CDR2 as YSLEER. CDR3 length: 15 residues. The trim removed 4 bases at V and 6 bases at J, leaving 5 bases unmatched.

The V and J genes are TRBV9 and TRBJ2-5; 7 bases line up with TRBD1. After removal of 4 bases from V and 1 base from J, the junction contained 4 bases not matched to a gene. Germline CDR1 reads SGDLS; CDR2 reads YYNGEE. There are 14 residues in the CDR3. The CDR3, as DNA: TGTGCCAGCAGCCCGGGACAGCCCCAAGAGACCCAGTACTTC. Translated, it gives CASSPGQPQETQYF.

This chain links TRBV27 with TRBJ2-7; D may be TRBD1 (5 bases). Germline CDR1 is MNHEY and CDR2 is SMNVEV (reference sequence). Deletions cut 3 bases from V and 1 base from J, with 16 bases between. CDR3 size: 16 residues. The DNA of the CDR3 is TGTGCCAGCAGTTTGGGCCCCGGCAGGGATTCCTACGAGCAGTACTTC. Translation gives CASSLGPGRDSYEQYF.

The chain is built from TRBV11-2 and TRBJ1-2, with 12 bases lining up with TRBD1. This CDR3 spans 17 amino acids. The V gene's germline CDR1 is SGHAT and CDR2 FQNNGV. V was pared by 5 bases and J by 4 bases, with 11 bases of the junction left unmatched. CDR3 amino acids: CASSPRKPGQGAYGYTF. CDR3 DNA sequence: TGTGCCAGCAGCCCCCGAAAACCGGGACAGGGGGCCTATGGCTACACCTTC.

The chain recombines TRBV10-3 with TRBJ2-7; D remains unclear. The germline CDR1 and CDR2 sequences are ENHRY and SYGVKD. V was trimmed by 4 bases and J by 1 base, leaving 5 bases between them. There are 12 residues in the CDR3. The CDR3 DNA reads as TGTGCCATCAGTGTCAGATCCTACGAGCAGTACTTC. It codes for CAISVRSYEQYF.

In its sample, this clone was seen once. CDR3 region: CASSYWGGNTGELFF. The CDR3 DNA reads TGTGCCAGCAGTTATTGGGGGGGAAACACCGGGGAGCTGTTTTTT. The genes are TRBV6-5 and TRBJ2-2; 7 bases align to TRBD2. This CDR3 comprises 15 residues. Germline V gene lookup returns CDR1 MNHEY and CDR2 SVGAGI. V was pared by 3 bases and J by 2 bases, with 3 bases of the junction left unmatched.

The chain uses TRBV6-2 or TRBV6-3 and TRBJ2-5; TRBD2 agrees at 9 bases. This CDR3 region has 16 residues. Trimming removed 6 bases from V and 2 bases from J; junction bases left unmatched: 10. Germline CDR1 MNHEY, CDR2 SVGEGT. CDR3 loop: CASSPWGAGGQETQYF. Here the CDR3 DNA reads TGTGCCAGCAGCCCTTGGGGGGCGGGAGGGCAAGAGACCCAGTACTTC.

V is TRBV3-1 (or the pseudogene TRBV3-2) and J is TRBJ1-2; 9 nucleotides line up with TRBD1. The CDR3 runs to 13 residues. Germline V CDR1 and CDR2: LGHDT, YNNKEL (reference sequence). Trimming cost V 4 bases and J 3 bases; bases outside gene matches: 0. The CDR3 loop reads CASSRDRDYGYTF. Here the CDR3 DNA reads TGTGCCAGCAGCCGGGACAGGGACTATGGCTACACCTTC.

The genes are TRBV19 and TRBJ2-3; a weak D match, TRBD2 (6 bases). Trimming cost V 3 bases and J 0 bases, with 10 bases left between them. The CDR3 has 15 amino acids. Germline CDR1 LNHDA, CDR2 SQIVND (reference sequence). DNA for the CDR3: TGTGCCAGTAGTATCGTGACTAGTAGCACAGATACGCAGTATTTT. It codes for CASSIVTSSTDTQYF.

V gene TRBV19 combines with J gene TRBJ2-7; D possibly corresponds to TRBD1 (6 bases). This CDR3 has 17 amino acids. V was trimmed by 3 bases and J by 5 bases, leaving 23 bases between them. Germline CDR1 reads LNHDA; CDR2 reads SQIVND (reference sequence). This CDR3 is CASSMSDRISTYHEQYF. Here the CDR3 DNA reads TGTGCCAGTAGTATGTCGGACAGAATTAGTACCTACCACGAGCAGTACTTC.

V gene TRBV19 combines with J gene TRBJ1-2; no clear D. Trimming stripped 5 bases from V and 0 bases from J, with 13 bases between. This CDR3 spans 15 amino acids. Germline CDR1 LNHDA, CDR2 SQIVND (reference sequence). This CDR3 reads CASSSGLTANYGYTF. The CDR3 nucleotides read TGTGCCAGTAGTTCCGGACTGACCGCTAACTATGGCTACACCTTC.

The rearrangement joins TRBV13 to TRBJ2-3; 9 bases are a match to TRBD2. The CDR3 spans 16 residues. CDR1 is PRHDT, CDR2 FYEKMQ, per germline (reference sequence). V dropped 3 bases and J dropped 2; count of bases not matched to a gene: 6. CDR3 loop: CASSFKGTSLTDTQYF. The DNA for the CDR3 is TGTGCCAGCAGCTTCAAAGGGACTAGCCTCACAGATACGCAGTATTTT.

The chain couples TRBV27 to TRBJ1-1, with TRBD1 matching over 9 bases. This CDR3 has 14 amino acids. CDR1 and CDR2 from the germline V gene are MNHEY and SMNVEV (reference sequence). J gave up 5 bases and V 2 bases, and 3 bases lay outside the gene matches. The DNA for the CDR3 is TGTGCCAGCAGTTTAAGGGGGACAGGGACTGAAGCTTTCTTT. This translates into CASSLRGTGTEAFF.

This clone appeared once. CDR3 residues: CASSFQPRDSSYNEQFF. The CDR3 DNA reads as TGTGCCAGCAGCTTCCAGCCCCGGGACAGCTCCTACAATGAGCAGTTCTTC. The gene calls are TRBV7-9 and TRBJ2-1, with TRBD1 matching 7 bases. The CDR3 extends over 17 amino acids. Germline V gene sequence: CDR1 SEHNR, CDR2 FQNEAQ (reference sequence). V was pared by 3 bases and J by 0 bases, with 8 bases of the junction left unmatched.

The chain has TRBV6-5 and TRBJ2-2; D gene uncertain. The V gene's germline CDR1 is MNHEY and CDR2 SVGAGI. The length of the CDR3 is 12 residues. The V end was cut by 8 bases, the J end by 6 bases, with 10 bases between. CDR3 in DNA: TGTGCCAGCCTCGCCGGTTCCGGGGAGCTGTTTTTT. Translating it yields CASLAGSGELFF.

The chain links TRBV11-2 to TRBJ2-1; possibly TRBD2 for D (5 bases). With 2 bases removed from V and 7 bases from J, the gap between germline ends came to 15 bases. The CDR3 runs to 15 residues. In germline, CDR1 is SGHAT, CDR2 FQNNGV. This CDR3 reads CASSLIRNSGNEQFF. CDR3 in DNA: TGTGCCAGCAGCTTAATACGGAATTCGGGGAATGAGCAGTTCTTC.

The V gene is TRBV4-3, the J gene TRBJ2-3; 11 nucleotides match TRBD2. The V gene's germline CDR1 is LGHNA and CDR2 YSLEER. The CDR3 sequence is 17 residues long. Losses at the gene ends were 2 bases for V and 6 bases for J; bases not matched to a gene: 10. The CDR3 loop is CASSQTSGGVVLDTQYF. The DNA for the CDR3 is TGCGCCAGCAGCCAAACTAGCGGGGGCGTGGTCTTGGATACGCAGTATTTT.

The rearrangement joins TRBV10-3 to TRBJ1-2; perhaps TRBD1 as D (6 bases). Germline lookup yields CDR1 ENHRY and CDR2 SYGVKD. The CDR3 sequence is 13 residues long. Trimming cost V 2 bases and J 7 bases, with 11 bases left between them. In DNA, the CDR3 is TGTGCCATCAGTGAGGTGGGGGCTATTGGCTACACCTTC. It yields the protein CAISEVGAIGYTF.